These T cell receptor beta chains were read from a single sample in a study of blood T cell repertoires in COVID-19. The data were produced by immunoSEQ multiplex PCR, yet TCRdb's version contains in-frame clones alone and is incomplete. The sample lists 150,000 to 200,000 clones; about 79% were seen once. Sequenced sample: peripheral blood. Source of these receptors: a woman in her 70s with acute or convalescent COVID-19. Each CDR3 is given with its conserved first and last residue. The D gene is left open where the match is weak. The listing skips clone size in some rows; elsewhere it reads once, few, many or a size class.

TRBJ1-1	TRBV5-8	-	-	CASSRGQIMNTEAFF	TGTGCCAGCAGCCGAGGGCAGATAATGAACACTGAAGCTTTCTTT
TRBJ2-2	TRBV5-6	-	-	CASSLASGELFF	TGTGCCAGCAGCTTGGCCTCCGGGGAGCTGTTTTTT
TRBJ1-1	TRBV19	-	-	CASSTVSGSYTEAFF	TGTGCCAGTAGTACCGTCTCGGGATCTTACACTGAAGCTTTCTTT
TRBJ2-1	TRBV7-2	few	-	CASSPASSERNEQFF	TGTGCCAGCAGTCCTGCTTCGTCGGAGAGGAATGAGCAGTTCTTC
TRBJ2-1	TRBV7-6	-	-	CASSLAQGTEQFF	TGTGCCAGCAGCTTAGCGCAGGGTACTGAGCAGTTCTTC
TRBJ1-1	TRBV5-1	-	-	CASSSQGIRAEAFF	TGCGCCAGCAGCTCTCAGGGGATTAGGGCTGAAGCTTTCTTT
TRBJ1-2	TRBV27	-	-	CASSKEGAYGYTF	TGTGCCAGCAGTAAGGAGGGAGCCTATGGCTACACCTTC
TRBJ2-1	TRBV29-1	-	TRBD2	CSVEGLAASSYNEQFF	TGCAGCGTTGAAGGACTAGCGGCCAGCTCCTACAATGAGCAGTTCTTC
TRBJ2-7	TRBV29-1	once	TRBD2	CSVDWVAGASAYEQYF	TGCAGCGTTGATTGGGTAGCGGGAGCCAGCGCCTACGAGCAGTACTTC
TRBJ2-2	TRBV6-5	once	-	CASHSRGGELFF	TGTGCCAGCCATTCTCGCGGCGGGGAGCTGTTTTTT
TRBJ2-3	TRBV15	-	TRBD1	CATSKWDSSTDTQYF	TGTGCCACCAGCAAATGGGACAGCTCCACAGATACGCAGTATTTT
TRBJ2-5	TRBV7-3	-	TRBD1	CASSPGQRETQYF	TGTGCCAGCAGCCCGGGACAGAGAGAGACCCAGTACTTC
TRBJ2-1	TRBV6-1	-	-	CASSEPWTDNEQFF	TGTGCCAGCAGTGAACCCTGGACAGACAATGAGCAGTTCTTC
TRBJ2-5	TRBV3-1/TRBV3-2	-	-	CASSQGTVPQETQYF	TGTGCCAGCAGCCAAGGGACAGTCCCTCAAGAGACCCAGTACTTC
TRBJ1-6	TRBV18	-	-	CASSPSRGMVSPLHF	TGTGCCAGCTCACCATCACGGGGTATGGTTTCACCCCTCCACTTT
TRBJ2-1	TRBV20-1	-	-	CSASGLASSEQFF	TGCAGTGCTAGTGGCCTAGCGTCGAGCGAGCAGTTCTTC
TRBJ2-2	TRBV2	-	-	CASREDLNTGELFF	TGTGCCAGCAGAGAAGACTTGAACACCGGGGAGCTGTTTTTT
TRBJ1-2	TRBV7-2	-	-	CASSLGRGSYGYTF	TGTGCCAGCAGCCTAGGAAGAGGCAGCTATGGCTACACCTTC
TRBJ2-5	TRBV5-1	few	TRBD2	CASSLGGRADIGETQYF	TGCGCCAGCAGCTTGGGAGGGAGGGCCGATATTGGGGAGACCCAGTACTTC
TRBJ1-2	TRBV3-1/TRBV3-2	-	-	CASSQDPGRTNYGYTF	TGTGCCAGCAGCCAAGACCCCGGGAGAACTAACTATGGCTACACCTTC
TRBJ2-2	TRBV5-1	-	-	CASSLVGTPNTGELFF	TGCGCCAGCAGCTTGGTAGGGACTCCTAACACCGGGGAGCTGTTTTTT
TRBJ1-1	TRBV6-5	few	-	CASIPPGGNTEAFF	TGTGCCAGCATTCCCCCCGGCGGGAACACTGAAGCTTTCTTT
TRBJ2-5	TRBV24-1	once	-	CATSEQGLETQYF	TGTGCCACCAGTGAACAGGGTTTGGAGACCCAGTACTTC
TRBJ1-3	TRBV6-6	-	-	CASSYGLISGNTIYF	TGTGCCAGCAGTTACGGGCTAATCTCTGGAAACACCATATATTTT
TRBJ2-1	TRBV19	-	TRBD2	CASSIFSGRPYNEQFF	TGTGCCAGTAGTATATTTAGCGGGAGACCCTACAATGAGCAGTTCTTC
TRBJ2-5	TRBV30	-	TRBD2	CAWSGGRGVETQYF	TGTGCCTGGAGTGGCGGGAGGGGGGTCGAGACCCAGTACTTC
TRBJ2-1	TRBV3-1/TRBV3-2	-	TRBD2	CASSQVSTSGRAGEQFF	TGTGCCAGCAGCCAAGTCTCGACTAGCGGGAGGGCTGGGGAGCAGTTCTTC
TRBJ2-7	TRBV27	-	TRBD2	CASSLSWGTSGYTYEQYF	TGTGCCAGCAGTTTATCGTGGGGGACTAGCGGGTATACCTACGAGCAGTACTTC
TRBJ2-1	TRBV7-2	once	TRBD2	CASSLIFSGRLDNEQFF	TGTGCCAGCAGCTTAATATTTAGCGGGAGGCTAGACAATGAGCAGTTCTTC
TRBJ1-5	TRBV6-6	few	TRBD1	CASSYPGGQDQPQHF	TGTGCCAGCAGTTACCCAGGGGGCCAGGACCAGCCCCAGCATTTT
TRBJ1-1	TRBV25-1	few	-	CASSESERNTEAFF	TGTGCCAGCAGTGAATCGGAGAGGAACACTGAAGCTTTCTTT
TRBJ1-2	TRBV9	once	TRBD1	CASSPPLGIQGTNYGYTF	TGTGCCAGCAGCCCACCGCTTGGGATACAGGGGACGAACTATGGCTACACCTTC
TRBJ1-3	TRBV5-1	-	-	CASRYDWSSGNTIYF	TGCGCCAGCAGATATGACTGGTCCTCTGGAAACACCATATATTTT
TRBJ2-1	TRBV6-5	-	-	CASSFLGNEQFF	TGTGCCAGCAGTTTTCTCGGGAATGAGCAGTTCTTC
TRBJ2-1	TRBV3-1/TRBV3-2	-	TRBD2	CASSQDRSGSGRAYEQFF	TGTGCCAGCAGCCAAGATCGATCGGGTAGCGGGAGGGCCTATGAGCAGTTCTTC
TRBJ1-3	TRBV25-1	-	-	CASSGAGGFSGNTIYF	TGTGCCAGCAGTGGGGCGGGGGGCTTCTCTGGAAACACCATATATTTT